The clone carrying this T cell receptor (beta chain) was picked up a small number of times. Its antigen is as yet unknown. Noted time point: baseline, week 1 (first vaccination visit). Described treatment: pre-vaccination baseline after standard-of-care therapy. Using immunoSEQ multiplex PCR, the repertoire was profiled, and TCRdb retains in-frame clones only, with some absent. The sample includes roughly 68,000 clones, 70% to 80% seen only once; the top ten take 7.5% to 9%. The CDR3 runs to 15 residues. CDR1 is MNHEY and CDR2 is SMNVEV in the germline V gene (reference sequence). Germline trimming cut 5 bases from V and 0 bases from J; bases unmatched to any gene: 4. The source of the sample is a study of a mutant IDH1 vaccine in newly diagnosed glioma. Study context: Standard pretreatment was either radiotherapy, temozolomide, or, for most, radiochemotherapy with temozolomide. The study, taken as a whole, reports: Pseudoprogression appeared independent of alterations in top peripheral clonotypes.

Sequences were derived from PBMCs, sampled from a glioma patient treated with radiotherapy, temozolomide or both. The chain recombines TRBV27 with TRBJ2-3, with 8 nucleotides matching TRBD1. This clonotype originated in a middle-aged man with glioma. CDR3 in amino acids: CASSPGGTSTDTQYF. The DNA for the CDR3 is TGTGCCAGCAGTCCAGGGGGCACGAGCACAGATACGCAGTATTTT.